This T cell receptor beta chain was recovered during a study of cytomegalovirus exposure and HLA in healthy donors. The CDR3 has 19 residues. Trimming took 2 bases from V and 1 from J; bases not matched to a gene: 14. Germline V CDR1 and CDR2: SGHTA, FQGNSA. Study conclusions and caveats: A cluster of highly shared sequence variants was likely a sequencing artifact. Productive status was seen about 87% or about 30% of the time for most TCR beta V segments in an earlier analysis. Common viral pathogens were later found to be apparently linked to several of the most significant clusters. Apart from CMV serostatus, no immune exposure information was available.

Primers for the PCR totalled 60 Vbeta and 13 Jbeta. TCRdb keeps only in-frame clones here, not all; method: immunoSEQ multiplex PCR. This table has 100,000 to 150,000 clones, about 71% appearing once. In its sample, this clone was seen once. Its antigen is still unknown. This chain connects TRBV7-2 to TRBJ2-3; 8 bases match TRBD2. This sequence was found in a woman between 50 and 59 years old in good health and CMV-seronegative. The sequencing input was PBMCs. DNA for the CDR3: TGTGCCAGCAGCTTACGGAAGGATGCGGGAGGACTTCGCACAGATACGCAGTATTTT. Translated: CASSLRKDAGGLRTDTQYF.